This T cell receptor beta chain was identified in a study of shared clonotypes between healthy human individuals. The study enrolled healthy HIV-negative adults without recent acute infections or vaccinations as donors. The germline CDR1 and CDR2 sequences are SGHVS and FQNEAQ. This CDR3 comprises 14 residues. V gave up 1 base and J gave up 1 base, with 6 bases separating them. Using immunoSEQ multiplex PCR, the repertoire was profiled, and TCRdb retains in-frame clones only, with some absent. The sample records roughly 1,100,000 clones, about 80% being singletons. Turning to this clone: Other DNA sequences within the sample encode an identical CDR3.

The chain is built from TRBV7-8 and TRBJ2-3; a weak D match, TRBD1 (6 bases). Sequenced material: memory CD4+ T cells sorted from blood. Stated subset: CD45RA-negative fraction. The source of this sequence is a man younger than 30 in good health. This CDR3 reads CASSLEGGTDTQYF. The CDR3 coding sequence is TGTGCCAGCAGCTTAGAGGGGGGCACAGATACGCAGTATTTT.